This section outlines one T cell receptor beta chain sequence together with its context. The data were obtained in a study of graft-versus-host responses after intestinal transplantation. Profiled with immunoSEQ multiplex PCR; TCRdb holds only in-frame clones, not every one. The sample consists of tens of thousands of clones, roughly 92% of them appearing once. CDR3 size: 13 residues. The V end was cut by 5 bases, the J end by 5 bases, with 9 bases between. CDR1 is SEHNR, CDR2 FQNEAQ, per germline (reference sequence). Here the sequenced sample was bone marrow, taken around 730 days after intestinal transplantation. The chain uses TRBV7-9 and TRBJ2-2, with D unresolved. The TCR sequence derives from a human patient who received an intestinal transplant, so some T cells may come from the graft donor. The DNA of the CDR3 is TGTGCCAGCAGCCCCTTGGGAACCGGGGAGCTGTTTTTT. It translates to CASSPLGTGELFF. Looking up the rest from reference TRBV7-9 and TRBJ2-2 gives the full variable domain: DTGVSQNPRHKITKRGQNVTFRCDPISEHNRLYWYRQTLGQGPEFLTYFQNEAQLEKSRLLSDRFSAERPKGSFSTLEIQRTEQGDSAMYLCASSPLGTGELFFGEGSRLTVL.